Listed here are 17 T cell receptor beta chains from one sample, sequenced in a study of cytomegalovirus exposure and HLA in healthy donors. The PCR was carried out with 60 Vbeta primers and 13 Jbeta primers. This table comes from immunoSEQ multiplex PCR, and its TCRdb copy is limited to in-frame clones, with some not included. There are about 140,000 clones in the sample, with 0.8% to 1% held by the top ten. Sequenced sample: PBMCs. These receptors all stem from a male donor in good health and CMV-seronegative.

The chain carries TRBV14 and TRBJ1-1, with 9 positions matching TRBD1. This CDR3 spans 14 amino acids. CDR1 and CDR2 (germline): SGHDN, FVKESK. The trim removed 4 bases at V and 5 bases at J, leaving 5 bases unmatched. The CDR3 sequence is CASSPYRGPTEAFF. In DNA form, the CDR3 reads TGTGCCAGCAGCCCCTACAGGGGGCCTACTGAAGCTTTCTTT.

This sequence joins TRBV5-8 and TRBJ1-5; D is undetermined. Germline-derived CDR1 and CDR2 are SGHTS and YDEGEE. The CDR3 is made up of 12 amino acids. The V gene lost 5 bases and the J gene lost 2 bases, with 5 bases spanning the gap. In DNA form, the CDR3 reads TGTGCCAGCAGGGGAGGCAATCAGCCCCAGCATTTT. This gives the protein CASRGGNQPQHF.

In DNA, the CDR3 is TGCAGCGTTGATGGGGGGGCTGGTGGCTACACCTTC. It codes for CSVDGGAGGYTF. The chain employs TRBV29-1 and TRBJ1-2; TRBD1 might be the D (6 bases). Germline V gene sequence: CDR1 SQVTM, CDR2 ANQGSEA. Trimming shortened V by 3 bases and J by 7 bases, and 12 bases separated the two germline ends. This CDR3 is built from 12 residues.

The chain is built from TRBV6-5 and TRBJ2-3; D gene unclear. The germline V gene has CDR1 MNHEY and CDR2 SVGAGI. Trimming removed 0 bases at V and 0 bases at J, with 10 bases between. The CDR3 has 16 residues. The CDR3 reads CASSYSPGPSTDTQYF. In nucleotides, the CDR3 is TGTGCCAGCAGTTACTCCCCAGGCCCAAGCACAGATACGCAGTATTTT.

Written as DNA, the CDR3 is TGCGCCAGCAGCAAGGAACGGGAAGGGTACGAGCAGTACTTC. Translation: CASSKEREGYEQYF. This chain connects TRBV5-1 to TRBJ2-7; D is possibly TRBD2 (5 bases). The germline gives CDR1 SGHRS, CDR2 YFSETQ. The CDR3 contains 14 residues. V was clipped by 4 bases and J by 4 bases, with 15 bases between them.

This chain links TRBV30 with TRBJ2-5; 8 positions match TRBD2. This CDR3 contains 21 residues. The germline V gene encodes CDR1 GTSNPN and CDR2 SVGIG (reference sequence). V lost 0 bases, J lost 4 bases, and 25 bases stayed unmatched. CDR3 loop: CAWSVVVPGLSWTGGRETQYF. CDR3 coding DNA: TGTGCCTGGAGTGTAGTCGTTCCGGGGCTGTCGTGGACGGGAGGGCGAGAGACCCAGTACTTC.

The V and J genes are TRBV30 and TRBJ1-4; 8 positions agree with TRBD1. V lost 3 bases, J lost 3 bases, and 3 bases stayed unmatched. The CDR3 runs 14 residues. Per germline, CDR1 GTSNPN and CDR2 SVGIG (reference sequence). The CDR3 DNA reads as TGTGCCTGGAGGCCCAGGGGGCCTAATGAAAAACTGTTTTTT. It is translated as CAWRPRGPNEKLFF.

The chain joins TRBV4-1 to TRBJ1-1, with D perhaps TRBD1 (5 bases). The CDR3 runs 15 residues. Germline V gene sequence: CDR1 MGHRA, CDR2 YSYEKL. Trimming took 0 bases from V and 5 from J, leaving 13 bases between them. This CDR3 is CASSQDLGEDTEAFF. CDR3 nucleotide sequence: TGCGCCAGCAGCCAAGATCTGGGGGAGGATACTGAAGCTTTCTTT.

This chain uses TRBV9 with TRBJ2-7; 11 positions agree with TRBD2. The CDR3 has 15 residues. CDR1 and CDR2 (germline): SGDLS, YYNGEE. V lost 3 bases and J lost 5; bases outside the gene matches: 7. CDR3 sequence: CASSAYSGGADEQYF. In DNA form, the CDR3 reads TGTGCCAGCAGCGCATATAGCGGGGGGGCCGACGAGCAGTACTTC.

The chain recombines TRBV7-9 with TRBJ1-1; D call uncertain. CDR3 length equals 12 residues. The ends were cut back, 5 bases at V and 7 bases at J, with 11 bases in the middle. Germline V gene data show CDR1 as SEHNR and CDR2 as FQNEAQ (reference sequence). The CDR3 loop is CASSTRRYEAFF. DNA of the CDR3: TGTGCCAGCAGCACCAGGCGATATGAAGCTTTCTTT.

This chain joins TRBV11-2 and TRBJ1-4, with D perhaps matching TRBD1 (5 bases). Germline V gene lookup returns CDR1 SGHAT and CDR2 FQNNGV. The CDR3 extends over 14 amino acids. With 5 bases removed from V and 0 bases from J, the gap between germline ends came to 7 bases. This chain's CDR3 is CASSRGTTNEKLFF. The CDR3 DNA follows: TGTGCCAGCAGCCGGGGGACAACTAATGAAAAACTGTTTTTT.

This chain uses TRBV30 with TRBJ2-4; 8 bases match TRBD2. The CDR3 length is 21 residues. CDR1 is GTSNPN, CDR2 SVGIG, per germline (reference sequence). J lost 0 bases, V lost 2 bases, and 21 bases had no gene match. The CDR3 nucleotides read TGTGCCTGGAGTTATTCACCAAGACGGGGGGGAGGACGTACAGCCAAAAACATTCAGTACTTC. It translates to CAWSYSPRRGGGRTAKNIQYF.

The rearrangement joins TRBV6-1 to TRBJ2-2; D is unresolved. Germline lookup yields CDR1 MNHNS and CDR2 SASEGT. The CDR3 contains 14 residues. V lost 8 bases to trimming and J lost 5 bases, with 15 bases between them. This chain's CDR3 is CASAMLERTGELFF. CDR3 in DNA: TGTGCCAGCGCCATGTTAGAGAGGACCGGGGAGCTGTTTTTT.

The chain recombines TRBV2 with TRBJ1-3; D perhaps matches TRBD1 (5 bases). Per germline, CDR1 SNHLY and CDR2 FYNNEI. The CDR3 runs to 15 residues. V shed 8 bases and J shed 3 bases, with 17 bases lying between them. CDR3 sequence reads: CASRREGPVGNTIYF. DNA of the CDR3: TGTGCCAGCCGCAGGGAGGGACCTGTTGGAAACACCATATATTTT.

The chain combines TRBV6-5 with TRBJ1-1, with TRBD1 matching over 7 bases. The V segment lost 5 bases and the J segment 5 bases; nucleotides outside the gene matches: 8. CDR3 size: 14 residues. Germline V gene sequence: CDR1 MNHEY, CDR2 SVGAGI. CDR3: CASSEQGRRTEAFF. The CDR3 DNA follows: TGTGCCAGCAGTGAACAGGGGCGGCGAACTGAAGCTTTCTTT.

V is TRBV23-1 and J is TRBJ2-3; 9 bases line up with TRBD2. TRBV23-1 is labeled an ORF, and its function is uncertain. With 2 bases clipped from V and 3 bases from J, the junction kept 15 bases outside the gene matches. This CDR3 is built from 19 residues. CDR3 nucleotides: TGCGCCAGCAGTCAAAGGGCGGCGGGAGGGCCGGAGGGGACAGATACGCAGTATTTT. This gives the protein CASSQRAAGGPEGTDTQYF.

V is TRBV2 and J is TRBJ1-5; D remains unclear. This CDR3 has 16 residues. In germline, CDR1 is SNHLY, CDR2 FYNNEI. Trimming took 8 bases from V and 0 from J, leaving 17 bases between them. For the CDR3, the DNA is TGTGCCAGCTCTCGCCTCTCCGGGATTAGCAATCAGCCCCAGCATTTT. Encoded protein: CASSRLSGISNQPQHF. Complete variable domain (other parts from reference TRBV2 and TRBJ1-5): EPEVTQTPSHQVTQMGQEVILRCVPISNHLYFYWYRQILGQKVEFLVSFYNNEISEKSEIFDDQFSVERPDGSNFTLKIRSTKLEDSAMYFCASSRLSGISNQPQHFGDGTRLSIL.